These 25 T cell receptor beta chains originate from one sample sequenced in a study of T cell clonality in common variable immunodeficiency. Their target antigens are unknown. General study results and limits: Fewer deletions and N-nucleotide insertions were reportedly seen in common variable immunodeficiency TCR beta sequences.

The method was immunoSEQ multiplex PCR; TCRdb's version includes in-frame clones alone and lacks a portion of them. The sample has 25,000 to 35,000 clones, none seen only once. The sequenced sample was peripheral blood mononuclear cells. These receptors originate from a human donor with common variable immunodeficiency.

For this clone: Sequence at one end of the junction differs from germline and may be a read error. The covered CDR3 bases are TGTGCTAGCAGCAAGACTAGCGGGGTTAGACAAGAGACC. Translation: CASSKTSGVRQET. The whole CDR3 sequence reads CASSKTSGVRQETQYF. J is TRBJ2-5 and V is TRBV7-7; TRBD2 matches 11 bases. Sequencing ends 3 residues short of the CDR3 end; the germline J gene provides the rest. CDR1 SSHAT and CDR2 FNYEAQ come from the germline V gene (reference sequence). This CDR3 spans 16 amino acids. Combining the CDR3 with reference TRBV7-7 and TRBJ2-5 gives the whole variable domain GAGVSQSPRYKVTKRGQDVTLRCDPISSHATLYWYQQALGQGPEFLTYFNYEAQPDKSGLPSDRFSAERPEGSISTLTIQRTEQRDSAMYRCASSKTSGVRQETQYFGPGTRLLVL.

This clone has a handful of counts. The CDR3 goes on 3 residues after the read ends, and that part is filled in from the germline J gene. J is TRBJ2-3 and V is TRBV19; D is ambiguous. Germline CDR1 LNHDA, CDR2 SQIVND (reference sequence). With 6 bases removed from V and 2 bases from J, the gap between germline ends came to 15 bases. The CDR3 loop spans 15 amino acids. The DNA read from the CDR3 is TGTGCCAGTAGCCCTCTAGAGAGCCTCACAGATACG. Its translation: CASSPLESLTDT. From start to end, the CDR3 is CASSPLESLTDTQYF.

Details on this clone: The read terminates 3 residues ahead of where the CDR3 ends, so the germline J gene completes it. The chain recombines TRBV20-1 with TRBJ1-2, with 7 bases fitting TRBD1. Trimming took 3 bases from V and 0 from J; bases not matched to a gene: 4. CDR1 and CDR2 (germline): DFQATT, SNEGSKA (reference sequence). The CDR3 spans 14 residues. The part of the CDR3 DNA that was read is TGCAGTGCTAGTAGGGACAGTACTAACTATGGC. As protein: CSASRDSTNYG. The entire CDR3 protein reads CSASRDSTNYGYTF.

This clone was recorded a few times. One junction end does not reproduce the germline sequence, and a read error may be involved. The read is 3 residues too short to cover the CDR3 end, so that end is filled in from the germline J gene. The chain recombines TRBV6-2 or TRBV6-3 with TRBJ2-3; D perhaps matches TRBD2 (6 bases). The CDR3 is 14 residues long. Per germline, CDR1 MNHEY and CDR2 SVGEGT. The part of the CDR3 DNA that was read is TGTGCCGGCAGTAGGTTAGCGGGCACAGATACG. Its translation: CAGSRLAGTDT. The entire CDR3 sequence reads CAGSRLAGTDTQYF.

A few counts support this clone. Read data end 3 residues before the CDR3 end; the end is taken from the germline J gene. V gene TRBV23-1 combines with J gene TRBJ2-5, with no clear D. TRBV23-1 belongs to the ORF category, with a function that is uncertain. This CDR3 comprises 14 residues. V lost 4 bases, J lost 0 bases, and 9 bases lay in between. Partial CDR3 DNA: TGCGCCAGCAGTCCCCGAGCCCACCAAGAGACC. It encodes CASSPRAHQET. The entire CDR3 is CASSPRAHQETQYF.

This clone was seen repeatedly, ten times or more. The read ends 3 residues shy of where the CDR3 ends; the end is completed using the germline J gene. J is TRBJ2-2 and V is TRBV7-9; tentatively, D is TRBD1 (5 bases). The germline V gene has CDR1 SEHNR and CDR2 FQNEAQ (reference sequence). CDR3 size: 14 residues. V dropped 0 bases and J dropped 3 bases, with 5 bases sitting between them. The CDR3 bases that were read are TGTGCCAGCAGCTTAGCCAGGGACACCGGGGAG. Its protein product is CASSLARDTGE. The whole CDR3 protein is CASSLARDTGELFF.

As to this clone: The read terminates 3 residues before the CDR3 end, so the remaining end is supplied by the germline J gene. The rearrangement links TRBV19 to TRBJ2-5; possible D gene TRBD2, 5 bases. V lost 2 bases and J lost 5, with 15 bases in between. CDR1 is LNHDA, CDR2 SQIVND, per germline (reference sequence). The CDR3 consists of 15 residues. The CDR3 sequence: CASSISFGVWETQYF. CDR3 DNA (partial): TGTGCCAGTAGTATAAGTTTCGGGGTCTGGGAGACC. Variable domain in full (rest from reference TRBV19 and TRBJ2-5): DGGITQSPKYLFRKEGQNVTLSCEQNLNHDAMYWYRQDPGQGLRLIYYSQIVNDFQKGDIAEGYSVSREKKESFPLTVTSAQKNPTAFYLCASSISFGVWETQYFGPGTRLLVL.

This clone appeared a few times. Incomplete CDR3 DNA: TGTGCCAGTGCCGGACAGGGCGTGGACAACAATGAG. It codes for CASAGQGVDNNE. The CDR3 as a whole reads CASAGQGVDNNEQFF. This rearrangement joins TRBV18 to TRBJ2-1; 8 bases line up with TRBD1. The CDR3 extends 3 residues past the end of the read, so its final part is completed from the germline J gene. The CDR3 has 15 residues. Germline-derived CDR1 and CDR2 are KGHSH and LQKENI. V was clipped by 9 bases and J by 5 bases; unmatched bases: 12.

As concerns this clone: The sequence runs out 3 residues before the end of the CDR3; the remainder is reconstructed from the germline J gene. This chain connects TRBV19 to TRBJ1-4; 7 bases fit TRBD1. The CDR3 consists of 15 residues. Per germline, CDR1 LNHDA and CDR2 SQIVND (reference sequence). V shed 5 bases, J shed 6 bases, and the junction held 9 bases outside the gene matches. CDR3: CASSSRGRWDEKLFF. Incomplete CDR3 DNA: TGTGCCAGTAGTTCCAGGGGGAGGTGGGATGAAAAA.

A word on this clone: The read ends 3 residues before the CDR3 terminus; that terminus is restored from the germline J gene. This sequence joins TRBV18 and TRBJ1-3; D is ambiguous. Per germline, CDR1 KGHSH and CDR2 LQKENI. With 1 base removed from V and 0 bases from J, the gap between germline ends came to 13 bases. This CDR3 comprises 17 residues. Partial CDR3 DNA: TGTGCCAGCTCACCACAATACACCCCGAGCTCTGGAAACACC. Translating it yields CASSPQYTPSSGNT. The full CDR3 sequence reads CASSPQYTPSSGNTIYF.

The CDR3 bases that were read are TGTGCCAGCAGCTCGGACAGGGGGCCC. Its translation: CASSSDRGP. The CDR3 in full is CASSSDRGPQHF. This chain links TRBV7-2 with TRBJ1-5, with 9 bases fitting TRBD1. Read sequence stops 3 residues before the CDR3 end, and the germline J gene provides the missing end. CDR3 length equals 12 residues. The junction had 1 base not matched to a gene; V was cut back by 4 bases and J by 9 bases. CDR1 is SGHTA and CDR2 is FQGNSA in the germline V gene.

This clone has just a few counts. The missing CDR3 end, 3 residues past where the read stops, is filled in from the germline J gene. This sequence joins TRBV19 and TRBJ2-1; 8 bases are shared with TRBD2. The CDR3 consists of 14 residues. Germline CDR1 LNHDA, CDR2 SQIVND (reference sequence). V lost 5 bases and J lost 7; bases outside the gene matches: 7. CDR3: CASSGNAGGNEQFF. The covered CDR3 bases are TGTGCCAGTAGTGGAAATGCGGGGGGAAATGAG.

To note about this clone: Read sequence stops 3 residues before the CDR3 end, and the germline J gene provides the missing end. The rearrangement joins TRBV5-1 to TRBJ2-1; weak D call: TRBD1 (6 bases). Germline lookup yields CDR1 SGHRS and CDR2 YFSETQ. The CDR3 runs 14 residues. Trimming took off 4 bases at V and 6 bases at J, with 14 bases between the two ends. The CDR3 here is CASSSGGAINEQFF. Partial CDR3 DNA: TGCGCCAGCAGCAGTGGGGGCGCGATCAATGAG.

A few counts support this clone. The CDR3 goes on 3 residues after the read ends, and that part is filled in from the germline J gene. The chain recombines TRBV7-2 with TRBJ1-4; the D is unclear. The CDR3 has 15 amino acids. The V and J ends lost 2 bases and 0 bases respectively, with 7 bases between them. CDR1 is SGHTA, CDR2 FQGNSA, per germline. The sequenced part of the CDR3 DNA is TGTGCCAGCAGCTTAATCCCGGCAACTAATGAAAAA. Its translation: CASSLIPATNEK. The full CDR3 protein reads CASSLIPATNEKLFF.

As concerns this clone: The CDR3 end lies 3 residues beyond the end of the read and is filled in from the germline J gene. The rearrangement uses TRBV7-2 and TRBJ2-1, with a weak D call TRBD2 (7 bases). Germline loops: CDR1 SGHTA, CDR2 FQGNSA. The CDR3 has 15 residues. V was cut by 6 bases and J by 7 bases, with 19 bases left in between. The part of the CDR3 DNA that was read is TGTGCCAGCAGTCCAGGAGGGGGGGTCAAGAATGAG. It codes for CASSPGGGVKNE. The whole CDR3 is CASSPGGGVKNEQFF.

This clone came up a few times. From the germline J gene comes the end of the CDR3, since the read stops 3 residues before it. The chain recombines TRBV30 with TRBJ2-6; 8 nucleotides align to TRBD1. The CDR3 has 18 amino acids. V shed 3 bases and J 1 base; nucleotides not matched to a gene: 11. The germline V gene encodes CDR1 GTSNPN and CDR2 SVGIG (reference sequence). The covered CDR3 bases are TGTGCCTGGAGGGCTAGACAGGGGACGGGGTCTGGGGCCAACGTC. Protein sequence: CAWRARQGTGSGANV. The full CDR3 is CAWRARQGTGSGANVLTF.

This clone came up many times. From the germline J gene comes the end of the CDR3, since the read stops 3 residues before it. The chain recombines TRBV19 with TRBJ1-6, with 8 positions matching TRBD1. This CDR3 spans 16 amino acids. V dropped 7 bases and J dropped 7; count of bases not matched to a gene: 12. Germline V gives CDR1 LNHDA, CDR2 SQIVND (reference sequence). This CDR3 reads CASNQLSQGANSPLHF. The sequenced CDR3 bases are TGTGCCAGTAATCAACTCTCGCAGGGGGCAAATTCACCC.

This clone occurred a few times. The read is 3 residues too short to cover the CDR3 end, so that end is filled in from the germline J gene. The gene calls are TRBV7-9 and TRBJ1-1; a possible D gene is TRBD1 (5 bases). Trimming pared 1 base from V and 3 bases from J, leaving 9 bases between. Germline values: CDR1 SEHNR, CDR2 FQNEAQ (reference sequence). The CDR3 is 14 amino acids. CDR3 DNA (partial): TGTGCCAGCAGCTTAGATAGGGGATACACTGAA. It is translated as CASSLDRGYTE. The complete CDR3 reads CASSLDRGYTEAFF.

With regard to this clone: The read comes to an end 3 residues before the CDR3 does, leaving the germline J gene to fill in the end. Different DNA sequences within this sample yield the same CDR3. The chain couples TRBV7-9 to TRBJ2-4; 9 bases fit TRBD1. With 5 bases clipped from V and 3 bases from J, the junction kept 2 bases outside the gene matches. Germline CDR1 reads SEHNR; CDR2 reads FQNEAQ (reference sequence). The CDR3 has 14 residues. CDR3 amino acids: CASSVDRGKNIQYF. The DNA read from the CDR3 is TGTGCCAGCAGCGTGGACAGGGGCAAAAACATT.

In the case of this clone: The read terminates 3 residues before the CDR3 end, so the remaining end is supplied by the germline J gene. The chain links TRBV30 to TRBJ2-3; TRBD2 matches at 11 bases. V lost 5 bases, J lost 2 bases, and 6 bases stayed unmatched. The CDR3 has 15 amino acids. Germline assignment: CDR1 GTSNPN and CDR2 SVGIG (reference sequence). CDR3 DNA (partial): TGTGCCTGGGAAGTTAGCGGGGGGGACACAGATACG. Translated: CAWEVSGGDTDT. The complete CDR3 protein is CAWEVSGGDTDTQYF.

This clone has ten or more counts. The read terminates 3 residues ahead of where the CDR3 ends, so the germline J gene completes it. This chain links TRBV7-9 with TRBJ2-6; D ambiguous. The V gene lost 10 bases and the J gene lost 0 bases, with 7 bases spanning the gap. The CDR3 length is 13 residues. From germline, CDR1 is SEHNR and CDR2 FQNEAQ (reference sequence). The covered CDR3 bases are TGTGCCACCGTGTTCTCTGGGGCCAACGTC. It translates to CATVFSGANV. The CDR3 reads in full as CATVFSGANVLTF. Looking up the rest from reference TRBV7-9 and TRBJ2-6 gives the full variable domain: DTGVSQNPRHKITKRGQNVTFRCDPISEHNRLYWYRQTLGQGPEFLTYFQNEAQLEKSRLLSDRFSAERPKGSFSTLEIQRTEQGDSAMYLCATVFSGANVLTFGAGSRLTVL.

This clone has a count of ten or more. From the germline J gene comes the end of the CDR3, since the read stops 3 residues before it. The V call is TRBV20-1, the J call TRBJ2-5, with 10 bases fitting TRBD2. The CDR3 is 13 amino acids. CDR1 and CDR2 from the germline V gene are DFQATT and SNEGSKA (reference sequence). The V gene end was trimmed by 7 bases and the J gene end by 5 bases; junction bases not matched to a gene: 7. CDR3 DNA (partial): TGCAGTGTTCCAGCGGGGGGGCGGGAGACC. Its translation is CSVPAGGRET. Given in full, the CDR3 is CSVPAGGRETQYF.

As concerns this clone: The read is 3 residues too short to cover the CDR3 end, so that end is filled in from the germline J gene. The chain employs TRBV30 and TRBJ2-2, with D perhaps TRBD1 (6 bases). V was cut by 4 bases and J by 1 base, with 7 bases left in between. The length of the CDR3 is 13 residues. Germline V gives CDR1 GTSNPN, CDR2 SVGIG (reference sequence). CDR3 residues: CAWKTGNTGELFF. The sequenced CDR3 bases are TGTGCCTGGAAGACAGGGAACACCGGGGAG.

The sample holds many counts of this clone. The read halts 3 residues ahead of the CDR3 end, with the missing end drawn from the germline J gene. The chain has TRBV5-1 and TRBJ2-2; TRBD2 might be the D (6 bases). The V and J ends lost 0 bases and 8 bases respectively, with 11 bases between them. The CDR3 is 14 residues long. Germline V gene data show CDR1 as SGHRS and CDR2 as YFSETQ. The CDR3 reads CASSLAVRGGELFF. CDR3 bases read: TGCGCCAGCAGCTTGGCCGTGCGGGGTGGGGAG. The entire variable domain, with the rest obtained from reference TRBV5-1 and TRBJ2-2, is as follows: KAGVTQTPRYLIKTRGQQVTLSCSPISGHRSVSWYQQTPGQGLQFLFEYFSETQRNKGNFPGRFSGRQFSNSRSEMNVSTLELGDSALYLCASSLAVRGGELFFGEGSRLTVL.

This clone has more than one count but fewer than ten. Read sequence stops 3 residues before the CDR3 end, and the germline J gene provides the missing end. V gene TRBV19 combines with J gene TRBJ1-6, with TRBD1 matching over 9 bases. Germline-derived CDR1 and CDR2 are LNHDA and SQIVND (reference sequence). J lost 7 bases, V lost 9 bases, and 10 bases had no gene match. The CDR3 contains 15 residues. CDR3 loop: CASGQRTGENSPLHF. CDR3 bases read: TGTGCCAGCGGACAGCGGACAGGGGAGAATTCACCC.